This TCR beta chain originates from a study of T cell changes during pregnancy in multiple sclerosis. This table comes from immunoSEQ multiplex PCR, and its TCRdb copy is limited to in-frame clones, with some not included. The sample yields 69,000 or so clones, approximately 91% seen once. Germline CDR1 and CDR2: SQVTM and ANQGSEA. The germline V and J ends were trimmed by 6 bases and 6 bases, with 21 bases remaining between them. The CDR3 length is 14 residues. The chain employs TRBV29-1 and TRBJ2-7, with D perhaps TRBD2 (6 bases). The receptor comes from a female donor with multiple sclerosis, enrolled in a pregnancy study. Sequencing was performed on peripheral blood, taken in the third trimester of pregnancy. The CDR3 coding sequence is TGCAGCGTCGATAAAGGTACGGGAGTGGGCGAGCAGTACTTC. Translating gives CSVDKGTGVGEQYF.